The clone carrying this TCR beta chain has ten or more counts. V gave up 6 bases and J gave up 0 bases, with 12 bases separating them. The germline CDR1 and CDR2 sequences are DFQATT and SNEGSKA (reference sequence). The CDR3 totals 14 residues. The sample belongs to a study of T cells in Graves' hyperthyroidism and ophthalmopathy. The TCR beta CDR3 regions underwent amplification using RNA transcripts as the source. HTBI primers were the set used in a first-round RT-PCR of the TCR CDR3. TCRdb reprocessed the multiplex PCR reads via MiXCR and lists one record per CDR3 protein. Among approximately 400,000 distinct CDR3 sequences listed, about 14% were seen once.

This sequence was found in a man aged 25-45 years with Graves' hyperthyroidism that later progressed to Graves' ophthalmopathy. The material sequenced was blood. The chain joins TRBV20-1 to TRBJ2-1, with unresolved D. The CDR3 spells CSALPMSSYNEQFF. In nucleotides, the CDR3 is TGCAGTGCCCTTCCCATGAGCTCCTACAATGAGCAGTTCTTC.